This is a list of T cell receptor beta chains from one sample in a study of CD8 T cells in Susac syndrome. TCRdb processed the immunoSEQ multiplex PCR reads anew with MiXCR; each CDR3 protein has one entry. The sample has 69,000 or so distinct CDR3 sequences, 85% to 95% seen once. Sample: CD8+ T cells from PBMCs. The receptors were sampled from a human donor in good health. Each CDR3 is given with its conserved first and last residue. The order of the fields is clone size, V gene, D gene, J gene, CDR3 protein, CDR3 DNA. D genes are given only for firm matches. Clone size is not always given. Where it is, it says once, few, many or a class for expanded clones.

-	TRBV5-1	-	TRBJ2-7	CASSFGTFYEQYF	TGCGCCAGCAGCTTCGGGACCTTCTACGAGCAGTACTTC
once	TRBV29-1	-	TRBJ2-1	CSAQWTPNNEQFF	TGCAGCGCCCAATGGACTCCTAACAATGAGCAGTTCTTC
-	TRBV3-1	-	TRBJ2-1	CASSQDSSSYNEQFF	TGTGCCAGCAGCCAAGATAGTAGTTCCTACAATGAGCAGTTCTTC
-	TRBV6-6	-	TRBJ1-3	CASSYSFPGPGNTIYF	TGTGCCAGCAGTTACTCCTTCCCAGGGCCGGGAAACACCATATATTTT
-	TRBV5-4	-	TRBJ1-4	CASSLDGVNEKLFF	TGTGCCAGCAGCTTGGACGGCGTTAATGAAAAACTGTTTTTT
-	TRBV3-1	-	TRBJ1-1	CASSQEITMNTEAFF	TGTGCCAGCAGCCAGGAGATCACCATGAACACTGAAGCTTTCTTT
-	TRBV20-1	-	TRBJ1-2	CSARDLDPGRGYGYTF	TGCAGTGCTAGAGATCTCGACCCAGGGAGGGGCTATGGCTACACCTTC
once	TRBV7-9	TRBD2	TRBJ2-3	CASSLVRGCTDTQYF	TGTGCCAGCAGCTTAGTGCGGGGGTGCACAGATACGCAGTATTTT
-	TRBV13	-	TRBJ1-1	CASSSPGTLNTEAFF	TGTGCCAGCAGCTCCCCGGGAACTTTAAACACTGAAGCTTTCTTT
-	TRBV7-9	-	TRBJ2-7	CASSSTVSPGEQYF	TGTGCCAGCAGCTCGACAGTTTCCCCTGGGGAGCAGTACTTC
-	TRBV4-3	-	TRBJ2-3	CASSQDWDSGADTQYF	TGCGCCAGCAGCCAAGATTGGGATAGCGGAGCAGATACGCAGTATTTT
-	TRBV29-1	TRBD1	TRBJ1-1	CSVGEGAGTEAFF	TGCAGCGTTGGAGAGGGGGCAGGCACTGAAGCTTTCTTT
-	TRBV7-2	-	TRBJ1-2	CASSSKRTAMDGYTF	TGTGCCAGCAGCTCCAAGAGGACCGCTATGGATGGCTACACCTTC
-	TRBV5-6	-	TRBJ1-4	CASSLFRDVSEKLFF	TGTGCCAGCAGCTTGTTCAGGGACGTATCGGAAAAACTGTTTTTT
-	TRBV15	-	TRBJ2-7	CATSRDSLGTSYEQYF	TGTGCCACCAGCAGAGATTCCCTAGGGACCTCCTACGAGCAGTACTTC
-	TRBV6-5	-	TRBJ2-2	CASSYSNPPTGELFF	TGTGCCAGCAGTTATTCCAACCCCCCCACCGGGGAGCTGTTTTTT
once	TRBV4-1	-	TRBJ1-2	CASSQVSGTLRGYTF	TGCGCCAGCAGCCAAGTGTCGGGCACCCTAAGGGGCTACACCTTC
-	TRBV27	TRBD1	TRBJ2-3	CASSLSGGRDTQYF	TGTGCCAGCAGTTTATCAGGGGGCAGAGATACGCAGTATTTT
once	TRBV7-9	TRBD1	TRBJ1-1	CASSYMDRGDTEAFF	TGTGCCAGCAGCTATATGGACAGGGGAGACACTGAAGCTTTCTTT
-	TRBV3-1	TRBD1	TRBJ1-5	CASSQDFGTGGFQPQHF	TGTGCCAGCAGCCAAGATTTCGGGACAGGGGGCTTTCAGCCCCAGCATTTT